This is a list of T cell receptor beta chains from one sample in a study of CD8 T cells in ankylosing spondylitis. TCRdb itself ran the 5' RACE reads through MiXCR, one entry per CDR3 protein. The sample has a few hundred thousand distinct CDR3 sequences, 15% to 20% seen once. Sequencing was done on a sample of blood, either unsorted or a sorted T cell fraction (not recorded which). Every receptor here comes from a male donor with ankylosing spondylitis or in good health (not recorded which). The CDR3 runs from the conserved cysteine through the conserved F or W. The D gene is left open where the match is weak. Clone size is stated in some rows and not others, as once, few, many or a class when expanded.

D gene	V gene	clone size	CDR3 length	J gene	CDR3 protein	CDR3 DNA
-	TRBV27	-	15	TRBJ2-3	CASSMWEPLTDTQYF	TGTGCCAGCAGTATGTGGGAGCCCCTCACAGATACGCAGTATTTT
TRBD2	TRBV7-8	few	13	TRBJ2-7	CASSSLLAREQYF	TGTGCCAGCAGCTCCCTACTAGCGCGGGAGCAGTACTTC
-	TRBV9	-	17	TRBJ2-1	CASSVDGSSGANNEQFF	TGTGCCAGCAGCGTAGATGGGAGTTCTGGGGCCAACAATGAGCAGTTCTTC
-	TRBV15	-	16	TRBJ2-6	CATSRQQGSGANVLTF	TGTGCCACCAGCAGGCAACAGGGCTCTGGGGCCAACGTCCTGACTTTC
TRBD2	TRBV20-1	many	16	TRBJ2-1	CSAKGLAGGDYNEQFF	TGCAGTGCTAAGGGACTAGCGGGAGGAGACTACAATGAGCAGTTCTTC
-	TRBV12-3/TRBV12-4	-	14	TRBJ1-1	CASSFASMNTEAFF	TGTGCCAGCAGTTTCGCCAGCATGAACACTGAAGCTTTCTTT
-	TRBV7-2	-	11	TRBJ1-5	CASSLDQPQHF	TGTGCCAGCAGCTTAGACCAGCCCCAGCATTTT
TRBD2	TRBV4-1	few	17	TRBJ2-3	CASSQSPSGSSTDTQYF	TGCGCCAGCAGCCAGTCTCCTAGCGGGAGTAGCACAGATACGCAGTATTTT
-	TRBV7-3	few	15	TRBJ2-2	CASSLKPSEAGELFF	TGTGCCAGCAGCTTAAAACCCTCGGAAGCCGGGGAGCTGTTTTTT
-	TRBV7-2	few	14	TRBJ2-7	CASSPGGGNYEQYF	TGTGCCAGCAGCCCAGGGGGGGGTAACTACGAGCAGTACTTC
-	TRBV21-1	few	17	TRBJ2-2	CASSKGAGGGLTGELFF	TGTGCCAGCAGCAAAGGGGCGGGAGGGGGGTTGACCGGGGAGCTGTTTTTT
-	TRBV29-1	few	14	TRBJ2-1	CSVVGLPLNNEQFF	TGCAGCGTCGTGGGACTCCCCCTCAACAATGAGCAGTTCTTC
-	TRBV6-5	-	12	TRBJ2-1	CASSPQSNEQFF	TGTGCCAGCAGTCCCCAATCCAATGAGCAGTTCTTC
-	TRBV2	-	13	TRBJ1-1	CASSDPLETEAFF	TGTGCCAGCAGTGATCCGCTAGAAACTGAAGCTTTCTTT
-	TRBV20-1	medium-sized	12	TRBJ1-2	CSARIGDRGYTF	TGCAGTGCTAGAATAGGGGATCGCGGCTACACCTTC
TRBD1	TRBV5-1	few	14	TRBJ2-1	CASSLGQGDNEQFF	TGCGCCAGCAGCTTGGGACAGGGAGACAATGAGCAGTTCTTC
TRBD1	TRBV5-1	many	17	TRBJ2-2	CASSFSRDSLNTGELFF	TGCGCCAGCAGCTTTTCCCGGGACAGCCTTAACACCGGGGAGCTGTTTTTT
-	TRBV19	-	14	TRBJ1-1	CASSIQGMWTEAFF	TGTGCCAGTAGTATACAGGGGATGTGGACTGAAGCTTTCTTT
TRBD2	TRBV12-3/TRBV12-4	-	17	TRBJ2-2	CASKGLAGTLGTGELFF	TGTGCCAGCAAAGGACTAGCGGGGACCCTGGGCACCGGGGAGCTGTTTTTT
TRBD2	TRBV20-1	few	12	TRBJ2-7	CSARAGDYEQYF	TGCAGTGCTAGGGCGGGAGACTACGAGCAGTACTTC
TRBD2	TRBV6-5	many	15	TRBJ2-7	CASSYSSGSSDEQYF	TGTGCCAGCAGTTACTCTAGCGGGAGTAGCGACGAGCAGTACTTC
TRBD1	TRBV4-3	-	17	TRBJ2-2	CASSQGHFSQGSGELFF	TGCGCCAGCAGCCAAGGACACTTCTCACAGGGGTCCGGGGAGCTGTTTTTT
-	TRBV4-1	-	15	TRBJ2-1	CASRSGTMGFDEQFF	TGCGCCAGCAGATCCGGGACAATGGGCTTCGATGAGCAGTTCTTC
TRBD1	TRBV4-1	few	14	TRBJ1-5	CASSPDRVNQPQHF	TGCGCCAGCAGCCCGGACAGGGTGAATCAGCCCCAGCATTTT
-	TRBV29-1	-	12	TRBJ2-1	CSVVSGYNEQFF	TGCAGCGTTGTTAGCGGTTACAATGAGCAGTTCTTC
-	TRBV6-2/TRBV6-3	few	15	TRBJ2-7	CASSYEDQPPYEQYF	TGTGCCAGCAGTTACGAGGATCAACCGCCCTACGAGCAGTACTTC
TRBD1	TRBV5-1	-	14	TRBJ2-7	CASSFRDRGSEQYF	TGCGCCAGCAGCTTCCGGGACAGGGGGTCCGAGCAGTACTTC
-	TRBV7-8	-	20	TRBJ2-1	CASSLGVVGETAESYNEQFF	TGTGCCAGCAGCTTAGGGGTAGTTGGAGAAACCGCCGAATCCTACAATGAGCAGTTCTTC
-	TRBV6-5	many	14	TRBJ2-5	CASSYEWGQETQYF	TGTGCCAGCAGTTACGAGTGGGGCCAGGAGACCCAGTACTTC